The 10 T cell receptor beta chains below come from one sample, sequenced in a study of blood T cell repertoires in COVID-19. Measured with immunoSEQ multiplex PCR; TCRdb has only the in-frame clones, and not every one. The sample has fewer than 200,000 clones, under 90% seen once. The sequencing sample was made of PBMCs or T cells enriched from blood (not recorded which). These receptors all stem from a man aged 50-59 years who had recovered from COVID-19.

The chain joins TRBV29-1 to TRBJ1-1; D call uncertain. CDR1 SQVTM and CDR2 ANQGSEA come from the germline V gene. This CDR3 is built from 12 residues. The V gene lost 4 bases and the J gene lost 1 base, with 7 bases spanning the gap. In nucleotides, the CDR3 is TGCAGCGTTGGCGGTTCGAACACTGAAGCTTTCTTT. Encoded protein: CSVGGSNTEAFF.

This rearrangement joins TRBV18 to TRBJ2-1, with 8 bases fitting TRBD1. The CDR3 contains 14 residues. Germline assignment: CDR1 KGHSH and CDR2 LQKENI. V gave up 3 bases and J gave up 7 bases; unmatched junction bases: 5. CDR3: CASSPQGAQNEQFF. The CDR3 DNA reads TGTGCCAGCTCACCTCAGGGGGCGCAGAATGAGCAGTTCTTC. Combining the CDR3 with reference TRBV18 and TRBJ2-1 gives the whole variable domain NAGVMQNPRHLVRRRGQEARLRCSPMKGHSHVYWYRQLPEEGLKFMVYLQKENIIDESGMPKERFSAEFPKEGPSILRIQQVVRGDSAAYFCASSPQGAQNEQFFGPGTRLTVL.

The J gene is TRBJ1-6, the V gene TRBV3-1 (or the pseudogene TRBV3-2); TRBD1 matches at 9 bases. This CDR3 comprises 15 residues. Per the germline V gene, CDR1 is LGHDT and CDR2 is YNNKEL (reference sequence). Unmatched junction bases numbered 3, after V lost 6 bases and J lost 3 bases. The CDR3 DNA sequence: TGTGCCAGCAGACAGGGGGCAATCTATAATTCACCCCTCCACTTT. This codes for CASRQGAIYNSPLHF.

The CDR3 sequence: CASSLVQGGYGYTF. DNA for the CDR3: TGTGCCAGCAGCTTGGTTCAGGGCGGCTATGGCTACACCTTC. The genes are TRBV5-8 and TRBJ1-2, with D perhaps matching TRBD1 (5 bases). Per the germline V gene, CDR1 is SGHTS and CDR2 is YDEGEE. V shed 0 bases and J shed 4 bases, with 10 bases lying between them. This CDR3 contains 14 residues.

The CDR3, as DNA: TGTGCCAGCACCCAGCGATTAGGGGGGGCAGGCACAGATACGCAGTATTTT. Its translation is CASTQRLGGAGTDTQYF. The chain joins TRBV7-2 to TRBJ2-3; D is possibly TRBD2 (7 bases). CDR3 length: 17 residues. V shed 7 bases and J shed 1 base, with 21 bases lying between them. Germline CDR1 is SGHTA and CDR2 is FQGNSA.

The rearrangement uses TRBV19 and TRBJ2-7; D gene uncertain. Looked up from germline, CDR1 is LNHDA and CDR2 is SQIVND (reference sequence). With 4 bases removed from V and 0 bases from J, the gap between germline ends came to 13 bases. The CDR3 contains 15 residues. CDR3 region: CASSTRQVSSYEQYF. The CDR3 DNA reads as TGTGCCAGTAGTACCCGTCAGGTGAGCTCCTACGAGCAGTACTTC.

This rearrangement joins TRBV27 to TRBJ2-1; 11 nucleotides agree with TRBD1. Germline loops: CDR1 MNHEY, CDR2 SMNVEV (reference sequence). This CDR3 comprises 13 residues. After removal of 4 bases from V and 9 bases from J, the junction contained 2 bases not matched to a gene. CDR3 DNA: TGTGCCAGCAGTTCGGACAGGGGGCTTGAGCAGTTCTTC. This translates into CASSSDRGLEQFF.

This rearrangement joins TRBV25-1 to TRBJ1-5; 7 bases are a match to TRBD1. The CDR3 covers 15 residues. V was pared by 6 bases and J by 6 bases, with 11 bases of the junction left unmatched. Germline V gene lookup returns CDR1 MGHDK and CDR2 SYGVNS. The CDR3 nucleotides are TGTGCCAGCAGCGACTCCAGGGGGTCCGGTCAGCCCCAGCATTTT. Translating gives CASSDSRGSGQPQHF.

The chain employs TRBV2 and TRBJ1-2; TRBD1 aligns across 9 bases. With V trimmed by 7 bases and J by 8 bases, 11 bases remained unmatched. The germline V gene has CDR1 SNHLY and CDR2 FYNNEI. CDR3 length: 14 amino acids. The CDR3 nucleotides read TGTGCCAGCATGGCGACGGGACAGGGTATAGGCTACACCTTC. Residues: CASMATGQGIGYTF.

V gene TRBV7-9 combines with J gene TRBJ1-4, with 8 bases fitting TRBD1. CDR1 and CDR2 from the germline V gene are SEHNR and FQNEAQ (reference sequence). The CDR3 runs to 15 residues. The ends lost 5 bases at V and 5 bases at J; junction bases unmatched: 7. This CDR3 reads CASSTRQGSNEKLFF. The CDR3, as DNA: TGTGCCAGCAGCACCCGACAGGGGTCGAATGAAAAACTGTTTTTT.